The entry below gives a single T cell receptor (beta chain) sequence along with its context. Its antigen is unknown. Base quality data are lacking; no much larger clone is found one base away. The data were taken from a study of Ad26.COV2.S vaccination and SARS-CoV-2 variants (dated by TCRdb to 2020 to 2022). General notes on the study: Vaccine-arm donors were drawn from COV1001, a multicentre, randomized, double-blind, placebo-controlled phase I-IIa trial of Ad26.COV2.S in healthy adults. Ad26.COV2.S was administered intramuscularly at a dose of 5x10^10 or 1x10^11 viral particles, either as one shot or as two shots given 56 days apart. The specificity and breadth of SARS-CoV-2-reactive T cell receptors after Ad26.COV2.S vaccination were assessed by TCRbeta repertoire sequencing. A total of roughly 32 samples were included in the TCR-sequenced set, comprising approximately 20 Ad26.COV2.S vaccine recipients, 5 placebo recipients and 8 SARS-CoV-2 convalescent individuals. Participants in the trial were split at random into five groups of five each, receiving low-dose or high-dose Ad26.COV2.S once or twice, or else placebo on both occasions. Investigators did not know the trial group allocation while performing experiments and assessing outcomes. Broader findings and caveats from the paper: According to the authors, total T cell responses may have been underestimated by the TCR breadth and depth analyses. Comparable non-spike TCR breadth was observed between vaccine and placebo recipients, consistent with only spike being contained in the vaccine. The study was not powered to compare responses between vaccine doses or regimens. After vaccination, spike-specific CD8+ and CD4+ T cell responses were reported to show substantial breadth. Spike-specific TCR breadth was higher in Ad26.COV2.S recipients than in placebo recipients (P = 0.0014).

The label giving this sample's treatment or condition can be read as: around 19 received Ad26.COV2.S at low or high dose, single or two shots; 5 received placebo; per-sample allocation not given. For vaccine and placebo recipients, the sequenced repertoires came from samples collected on day 63 after the first injection. In Cohort 1b, about two dozen adults aged 18-55 years were enrolled at a single site in Boston, USA, between 29 July and 7 August 2020. Ad26.COV2.S was a replication-incompetent adenovirus type 26 vector expressing a prefusion-stabilized SARS-CoV-2 spike protein from the original Wuhan strain. TCRbeta CDR3 regions were sequenced with the immunoSEQ Assay. After extraction, genomic DNA underwent amplification by bias-controlled multiplex PCR, followed by high-throughput sequencing. In the authors' own workflow: To quantify the absolute abundance of every unique TCRbeta CDR3 region, sequences were collapsed and filtered. Usable DNA was measured by amplifying reference genes present in all nucleated cells, and TCRbeta template counts were normalized to that usable DNA to estimate T cell fraction. Repertoire TCRs were annotated as SARS-CoV-2-specific when V gene, CDR3 amino acid sequence and J gene were exactly matched to a known reactive TCR set. The reference SARS-CoV-2 TCR set came from MIRA and was filtered for enrichment in COVID-19-positive ImmuneCODE repertoires, removing public or cross-reactive TCRs. Using the MIRA antigens, annotated TCRs were further analysed by specific ORF or by position within an ORF. Depth was the summed frequency of annotated unique rearrangements, while breadth was defined as annotated unique rearrangements over total unique productive rearrangements. Two-sided Wilcoxon rank-sum tests were applied when comparing TCR breadth between groups. The clones in this table, taken by TCRdb from immuneACCESS, are in-frame only. Not every clone is retained; where verified, under half of the shortfall comes from an unresolved V gene, and the cause of the rest is unknown. V, J and clone size were drawn from that table, and D and trimming were deduced from the DNA. The sample profile shows about 480,000 clones; around 88% of them were found once. 13% of the sample is taken by the ten largest.

Trimming at the junction amounts to 7 bases on V and 2 bases on J, and the germline ends lie 11 bases apart. Including cysteine and phenylalanine, the CDR3 has 13 amino acids. The kept DNA is CDR3 alone, 39 bases in frame from the first base. Via the germline V gene, CDR1 is MNHEY and CDR2 SVGAGI. The V gene is TRBV6-5 and the J gene is TRBJ1-2, with an unclear D gene assignment. The sample consisted of peripheral blood, taken in a trial of Ad26.COV2.S vaccine versus placebo. The receptor comes from a person between 18 and 60 years old who received the Ad26.COV2.S COVID-19 vaccine or a placebo. CDR3 loop: CASTPTPNYGYTF. The sequence in DNA is TGTGCCAGCACCCCTACTCCGAACTATGGCTACACCTTC.